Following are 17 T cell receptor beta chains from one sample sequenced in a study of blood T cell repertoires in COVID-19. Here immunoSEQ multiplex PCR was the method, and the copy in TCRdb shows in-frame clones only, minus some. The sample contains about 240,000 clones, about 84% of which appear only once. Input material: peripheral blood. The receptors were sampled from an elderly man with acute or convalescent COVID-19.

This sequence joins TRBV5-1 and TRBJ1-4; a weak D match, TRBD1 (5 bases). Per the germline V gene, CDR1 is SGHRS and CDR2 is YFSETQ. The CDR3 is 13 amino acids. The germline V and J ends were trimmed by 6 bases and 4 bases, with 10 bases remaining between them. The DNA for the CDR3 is TGCGCCAGCACCCGGGACTTTAATGAAAAACTGTTTTTT. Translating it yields CASTRDFNEKLFF. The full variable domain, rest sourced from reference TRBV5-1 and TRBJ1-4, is KAGVTQTPRYLIKTRGQQVTLSCSPISGHRSVSWYQQTPGQGLQFLFEYFSETQRNKGNFPGRFSGRQFSNSRSEMNVSTLELGDSALYLCASTRDFNEKLFFGSGTQLSVL.

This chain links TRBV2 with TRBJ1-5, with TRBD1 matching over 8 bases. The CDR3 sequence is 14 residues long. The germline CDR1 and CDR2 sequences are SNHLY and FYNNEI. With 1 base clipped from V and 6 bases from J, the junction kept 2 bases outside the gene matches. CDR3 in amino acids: CASSEGTGSQPQHF. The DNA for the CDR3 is TGTGCCAGCAGTGAAGGGACAGGGAGTCAGCCCCAGCATTTT.

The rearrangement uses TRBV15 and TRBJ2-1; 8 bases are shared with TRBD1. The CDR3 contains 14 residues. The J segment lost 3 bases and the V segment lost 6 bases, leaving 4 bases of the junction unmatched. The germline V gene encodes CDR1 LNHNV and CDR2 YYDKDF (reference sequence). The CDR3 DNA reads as TGTGCCACCAGGGACAGGGCCAGCTACAATGAGCAGTTCTTC. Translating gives CATRDRASYNEQFF. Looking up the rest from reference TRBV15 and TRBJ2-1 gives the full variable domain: DAMVIQNPRYQVTQFGKPVTLSCSQTLNHNVMYWYQQKSSQAPKLLFHYYDKDFNNEADTPDNFQSRRPNTSFCFLDIRSPGLGDTAMYLCATRDRASYNEQFFGPGTRLTVL.

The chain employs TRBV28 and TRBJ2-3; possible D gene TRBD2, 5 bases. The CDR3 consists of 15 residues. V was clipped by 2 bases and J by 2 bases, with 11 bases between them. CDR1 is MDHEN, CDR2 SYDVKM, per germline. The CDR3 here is CASSLLAPHTDTQYF. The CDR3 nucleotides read TGTGCCAGCAGTTTACTAGCTCCTCACACAGATACGCAGTATTTT.

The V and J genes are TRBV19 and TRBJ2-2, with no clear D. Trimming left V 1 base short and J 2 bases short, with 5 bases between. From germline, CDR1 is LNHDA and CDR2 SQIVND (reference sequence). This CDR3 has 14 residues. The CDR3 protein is CASSIAFNTGELFF. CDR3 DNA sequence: TGTGCCAGTAGTATAGCTTTCAACACCGGGGAGCTGTTTTTT.

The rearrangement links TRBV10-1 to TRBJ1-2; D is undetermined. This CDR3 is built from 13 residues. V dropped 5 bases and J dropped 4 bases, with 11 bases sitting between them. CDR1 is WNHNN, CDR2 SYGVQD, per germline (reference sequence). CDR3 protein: CASSRSVSYGYTF. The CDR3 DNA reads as TGCGCCAGCAGTCGCAGCGTCTCCTATGGCTACACCTTC.

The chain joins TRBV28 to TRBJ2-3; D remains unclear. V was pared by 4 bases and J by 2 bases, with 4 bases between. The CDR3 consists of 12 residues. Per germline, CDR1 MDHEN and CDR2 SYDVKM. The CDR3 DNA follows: TGTGCCAGCAGTTCAGACACAGATACGCAGTATTTT. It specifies CASSSDTDTQYF.

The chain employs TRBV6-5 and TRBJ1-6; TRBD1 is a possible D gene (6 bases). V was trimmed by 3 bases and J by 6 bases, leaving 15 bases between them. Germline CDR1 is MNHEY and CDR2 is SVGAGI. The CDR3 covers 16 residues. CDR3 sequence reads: CASSYTGTTGNSPLHF. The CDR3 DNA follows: TGTGCCAGCAGTTATACAGGGACTACGGGTAATTCACCCCTCCACTTT.

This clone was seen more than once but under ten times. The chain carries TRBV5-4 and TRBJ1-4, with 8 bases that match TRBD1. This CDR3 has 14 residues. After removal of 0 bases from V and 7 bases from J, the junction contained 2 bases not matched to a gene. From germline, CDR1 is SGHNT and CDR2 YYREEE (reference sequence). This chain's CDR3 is CASSLAGGGEKLFF. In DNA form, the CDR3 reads TGTGCCAGCAGCTTGGCAGGGGGCGGTGAAAAACTGTTTTTT.

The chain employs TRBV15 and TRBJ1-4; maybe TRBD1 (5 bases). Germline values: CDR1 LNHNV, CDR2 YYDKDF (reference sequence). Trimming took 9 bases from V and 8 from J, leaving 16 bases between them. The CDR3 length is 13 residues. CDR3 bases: TGTGCCACGTGGGCAGGGAGGAAAGAAAAACTGTTTTTT. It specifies CATWAGRKEKLFF. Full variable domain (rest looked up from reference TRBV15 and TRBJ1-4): DAMVIQNPRYQVTQFGKPVTLSCSQTLNHNVMYWYQQKSSQAPKLLFHYYDKDFNNEADTPDNFQSRRPNTSFCFLDIRSPGLGDTAMYLCATWAGRKEKLFFGSGTQLSVL.

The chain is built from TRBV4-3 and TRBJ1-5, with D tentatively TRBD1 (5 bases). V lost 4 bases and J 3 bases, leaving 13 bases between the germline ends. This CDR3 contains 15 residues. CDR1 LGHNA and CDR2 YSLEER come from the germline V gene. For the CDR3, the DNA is TGCGCCAGCAGCCGCGAAGCAGGGAACAATCAGCCCCAGCATTTT. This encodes CASSREAGNNQPQHF.

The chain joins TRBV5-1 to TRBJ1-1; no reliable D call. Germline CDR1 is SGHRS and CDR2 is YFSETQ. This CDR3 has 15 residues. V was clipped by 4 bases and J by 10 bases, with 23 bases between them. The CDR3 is CASSILRFVKGGAFF. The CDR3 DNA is TGCGCCAGCAGCATCCTCAGGTTTGTTAAAGGTGGAGCTTTCTTT.

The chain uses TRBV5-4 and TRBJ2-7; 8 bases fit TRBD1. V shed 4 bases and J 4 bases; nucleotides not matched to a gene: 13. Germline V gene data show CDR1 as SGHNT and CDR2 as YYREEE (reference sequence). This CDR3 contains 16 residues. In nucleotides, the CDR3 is TGTGCCAGCAGCCCCGAAACAGGGGGAGGTTGGTACGAGCAGTACTTC. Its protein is CASSPETGGGWYEQYF.

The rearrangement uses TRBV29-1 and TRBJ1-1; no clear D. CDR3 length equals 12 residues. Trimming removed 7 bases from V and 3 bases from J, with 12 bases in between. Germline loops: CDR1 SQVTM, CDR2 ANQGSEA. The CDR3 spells CSARTEDTEAFF. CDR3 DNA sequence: TGCAGCGCGAGGACGGAGGACACTGAAGCTTTCTTT.

In DNA form, the CDR3 reads TGTGCCAGCAGCCCCCCGGGCCTCCGAGGGGCTTTCTTT. Translation gives CASSPPGLRGAFF. The V gene is TRBV14, the J gene TRBJ1-1; the D is unclear. Germline values: CDR1 SGHDN, CDR2 FVKESK. The V and J ends lost 4 bases and 11 bases respectively, with 17 bases between them. The CDR3 totals 13 residues.

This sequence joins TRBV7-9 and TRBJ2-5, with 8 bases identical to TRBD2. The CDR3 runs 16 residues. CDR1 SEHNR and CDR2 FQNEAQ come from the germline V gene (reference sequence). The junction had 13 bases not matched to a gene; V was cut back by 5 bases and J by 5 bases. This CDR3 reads CASSQGRLAGRETQYF. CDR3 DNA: TGTGCCAGCAGCCAGGGGCGATTAGCGGGGCGGGAGACCCAGTACTTC.

CDR3 nucleotides: TGCGCCAGCAGCTTGACGGTTGGCACAGATACGCAGTATTTT. It encodes CASSLTVGTDTQYF. The J gene is TRBJ2-3, the V gene TRBV5-1, with unresolved D. The CDR3 loop spans 14 amino acids. Germline V gives CDR1 SGHRS, CDR2 YFSETQ. Trimming cost V 1 base and J 1 base, with 7 bases left between them.